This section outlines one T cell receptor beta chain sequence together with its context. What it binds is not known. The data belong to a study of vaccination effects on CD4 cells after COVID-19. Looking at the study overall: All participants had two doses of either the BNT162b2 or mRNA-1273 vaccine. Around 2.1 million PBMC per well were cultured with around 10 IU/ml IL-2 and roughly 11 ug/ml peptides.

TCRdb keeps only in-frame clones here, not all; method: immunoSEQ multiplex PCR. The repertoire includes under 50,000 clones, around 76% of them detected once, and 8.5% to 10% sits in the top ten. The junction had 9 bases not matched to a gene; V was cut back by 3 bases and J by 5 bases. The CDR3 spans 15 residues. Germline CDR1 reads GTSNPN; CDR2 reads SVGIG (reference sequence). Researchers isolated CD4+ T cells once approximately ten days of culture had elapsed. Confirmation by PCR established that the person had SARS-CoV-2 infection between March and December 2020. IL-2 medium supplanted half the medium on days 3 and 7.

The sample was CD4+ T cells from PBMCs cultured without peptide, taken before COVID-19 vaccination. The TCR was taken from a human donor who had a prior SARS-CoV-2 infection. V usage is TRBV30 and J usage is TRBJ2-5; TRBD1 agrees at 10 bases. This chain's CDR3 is CAWRAGTGDWETQYF. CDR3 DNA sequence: TGTGCCTGGAGGGCAGGGACAGGGGATTGGGAGACCCAGTACTTC.